This TCR beta chain came from a study of CD8+CD57+ T cells in acquired aplastic anemia listed by TCRdb under 2018. As for the study more broadly: A mean of around 3.3 ug of DNA, ranging from roughly 0.2 to 30 ug, was extracted from sorted CD4+ and CD8+ cells. CD8+CD57+ expansion was defined as a frequency above the mean frequency observed in healthy subjects. What the research found in general, with its limitations: No significant difference in CD8+ Simpson's diversity was found between patients and healthy controls (P=0.060). Around 28 CD8+ CDR3 sequences were found to be shared between patients and controls, but these sequences appeared to be highly expressed in patients and within the immunodominant clones of the patients.

With regard to this clonotype: The antigen this receptor binds is unknown. No per-base quality is available; no much larger clone lies one base away.

For CDR1 and CDR2, the germline V gene (reference sequence) lists LNHDA and SQIVND. V is cut by 3 bases and J by 0 bases, and the space between the germline ends is 12 bases. The CDR3 holds 17 amino acids from the cysteine to the phenylalanine. The entry retains the CDR3 DNA only, 51 bases that are in frame from base 1. Genomic DNA served as template for TCR beta VDJ combination and CDR3 sequence profiling. An Illumina HiSeq 2000 was used for TCR repertoire sequencing. Processing in the source paper ran as follows. Repertoires were assessed using TRBV/TRBJ rearrangement plots, CDR3 size and DJ length profiles, and Simpson's diversity index. The immunodominant clone was defined as the most abundant DNA sequence in deep sequencing data. CDR3 amino acid sequences were screened for sharing across subjects and were compared with published repertoires and the VDJdb database. TCRdb trimmed the raw reads at Q25, called clones with MiXCR and kept productive beta chains. Records with the same CDR3 protein are collapsed into one entry carrying the most frequent genes and DNA. Here the V and J calls rest on TCRdb's processing, not on the authors' analysis. This sample has 450,000 to 600,000 distinct CDR3 sequences in its table, and around 33% of those were observed once. The top ten hold 0.8% to 0.85% of the sample.

Patients chosen for sequencing had shown expansion of CD8+CD57+ cells by flow cytometry. Every patient had a diagnosis of severe acquired aplastic anemia based on International Study of Aplastic Anemia and Agranulocytosis and Camitta criteria. Patients had received no therapy at the time of blood sampling. In the study, sorted CD4+ and CD8+ blood T cells from patients with severe aplastic anemia and from healthy subjects underwent deep sequencing of TCR repertoires. In the USA, patient enrollment took place under clinicaltrials.gov protocols 00001620, 01623167, 00001397, 00071045, 00081523 and 00961064. Ficoll-Paque density gradient centrifugation was used to isolate peripheral blood mononuclear cells. Before DNA extraction, CD4+ and CD8+ T cells were sorted by FACS or by magnetic beads.

Sample: sorted CD4+, CD8+, or CD8+CD57+ T cells (not recorded which) from PBMCs. This TCR was sampled from a human donor with aplastic anemia. The V gene is TRBV19 and the J gene is TRBJ2-6, with the D gene not confidently named. CDR3 region: CASSISRRLSGANVLTF. In nucleotide form, the sequence is TGTGCCAGTAGTATCTCGCGCCGCCTCTCTGGGGCCAACGTCCTGACTTTC.